A selection of T cell receptor beta chains follows, all from one sample in a study of T-cell reconstitution after alpha-beta-depleted transplantation in children. TCRdb independently ran MiXCR on the PCR reads; one entry per CDR3 protein. The repertoire holds some 340,000 distinct CDR3 sequences, with approximately 10% as singletons. The sample here was PBMCs from the stem cell graft donor, taken from the stem cell graft. The receptor set was obtained from a human donor who donated a stem cell graft to a child with acute lymphoblastic leukemia. Each CDR3 is given without its conserved first and last residue.

>TRBJ2-2|TRBV20-1
SASKTNTGELF
>TRBJ2-5|TRBV29-1
SALGQGGETQY
>TRBJ2-3|TRBV7-6
ASSLAWQSADTQY
>TRBJ2-5|TRBV7-2
ASSQARQGKETQY
>TRBJ2-3|TRBV20-1
SASTAGGGADTQY
>TRBJ1-4|TRBV20-1
SASLAGWGEKLF
>TRBJ2-3|TRBV28
ATRRNTDTQY
>TRBJ1-3|TRBV29-1
SVVQTGNTIY
>TRBJ2-5|TRBV20-1
SASSNQETQY
>TRBJ1-1|TRBV12-3/TRBV12-4
ASRTRGTEAF
>TRBJ2-2|TRBV18
ASSPRLGGGDTGELF
>TRBJ1-2|TRBV6-1
ASRMIVRAGYGYT
>TRBJ2-5|TRBV7-3
ASSSSPGTQETQY
>TRBJ1-2|TRBV6-5
ASSYSQGARYGYT
>TRBJ2-3|TRBV4-2
ASSQQLAASTDTQY
>TRBJ2-7|TRBV5-5
ASSGGQGLGEQY
>TRBJ1-2|TRBV20-1
SASNRAGYGYT
>TRBJ2-5|TRBV12-3/TRBV12-4
ASSRGSEGGSQETQY
>TRBJ2-1|TRBV27
ASSFGTSVHNEQF
>TRBJ2-7|TRBV5-6
ASRPGLASFGYEQY
>TRBJ1-5|TRBV20-1
SVKGINQPQH
>TRBJ1-5|TRBV24-1
ATSVAGGDQPQH
>TRBJ1-1|TRBV19
ASSPSGTVTEAF
>TRBJ2-2|TRBV20-1
SARSVNGAGELF
>TRBJ2-1|TRBV10-3
ATNPGLASNEQF
>TRBJ2-1|TRBV7-2
ASSFTGPSSYNEQF
>TRBJ1-5|TRBV2
ASSEELGYQPQH
>TRBJ2-5|TRBV7-7
ASSQRLGETTQY
>TRBJ2-7|TRBV28
ASRTGLTYEQY
>TRBJ2-7|TRBV5-1
ASSSAGRNYEQY
>TRBJ2-6|TRBV28
ASSLSPVSPGANVLT
>TRBJ1-1|TRBV29-1
SAQIGEGTEAF
>TRBJ2-5|TRBV12-3/TRBV12-4
ASRGLAGASETQY
>TRBJ1-5|TRBV30
AWSVLGREGQPQH
>TRBJ1-1|TRBV3-1
ACSQDRLMNTEAF
>TRBJ2-1|TRBV20-1
SASGGLAVYNEQF
>TRBJ2-1|TRBV12-3/TRBV12-4
ASTISPFMNEQF
>TRBJ2-7|TRBV3-1
ASSFGSTYEQY
>TRBJ2-7|TRBV7-8
ASSFGGQAPHEQY
>TRBJ2-1|TRBV11-2
ASSPTSASGNEQF
>TRBJ2-3|TRBV28
ASSLGRAASTDTQY
>TRBJ2-1|TRBV5-1
ASSLVASGRGTEQF
>TRBJ2-2|TRBV7-9
ASSPPRGSHTGELF
>TRBJ2-2|TRBV5-1
ASSSGTGWSGELF
>TRBJ1-4|TRBV20-1
SARDRWTAEKLF
>TRBJ2-2|TRBV19
ASSMRLGENTGELF
>TRBJ2-3|TRBV5-1
ASSHLPAGGGTDTQY
>TRBJ1-5|TRBV19
ASSMMVTVSNQPQH
>TRBJ2-4|TRBV11-2
ASSLSVKGTLAKNIQY
>TRBJ2-2|TRBV10-3
AISRLRLNTGELF
>TRBJ1-2|TRBV5-8
ASSLGRYGYT
>TRBJ2-2|TRBV7-6
ASSSRQGAGGELF
>TRBJ2-7|TRBV5-1
ASTSSGTSGSWTYEQY